Below, 19 T cell receptor beta chains from the same sample are listed, as sequenced in a study of blood T cell repertoires in COVID-19. The assay was immunoSEQ multiplex PCR, and TCRdb's table has in-frame clones only and misses some. The sample shows about 220,000 clones, roughly 80% of them seen only once. The sequenced sample was peripheral blood. Source of these receptors: a woman in her 70s with COVID-19, enrolled during active disease.

This clone has a handful of counts. The rearrangement links TRBV11-2 to TRBJ1-6; 7 bases match TRBD1. The germline CDR1 and CDR2 sequences are SGHAT and FQNNGV. This CDR3 has 14 residues. J was trimmed by 9 bases and V by 5 bases; bases with no gene match: 7. The CDR3 nucleotides are TGTGCCAGCAGCCGGATATCAGGGGGTTCACCCCTCCACTTT. As protein: CASSRISGGSPLHF.

The chain joins TRBV14 to TRBJ1-2, with D unresolved. Germline V gene sequence: CDR1 SGHDN, CDR2 FVKESK. There are 16 residues in the CDR3. The V end lost 7 bases, the J end lost 3 bases, and 21 bases lay between the germline ends. The CDR3: CASNLLYRFPDYGYTF. In DNA form, the CDR3 reads TGTGCCAGCAACCTCCTATATCGCTTCCCGGACTATGGCTACACCTTC.

The V and J genes are TRBV5-6 and TRBJ1-4, with TRBD1 matching over 7 bases. The V and J ends lost 2 bases and 7 bases, in that order; junction bases with no gene match: 5. CDR1 and CDR2 from the germline V gene are SGHDT and YYEEEE. This CDR3 is 14 amino acids long. The DNA for the CDR3 is TGTGCCAGCAGCTTCAGGGGGTTAGGTGAAAAACTGTTTTTT. Translated: CASSFRGLGEKLFF.

The chain has TRBV6-2 or TRBV6-3 and TRBJ2-7, with 7 nucleotides matching TRBD2. The germline gives CDR1 MNHEY, CDR2 SVGEGT. V shed 2 bases and J 0 bases; nucleotides not matched to a gene: 16. The length of the CDR3 is 19 residues. CDR3 amino acids: CASSYAPGLFRLSSYEQYF. Written as DNA, the CDR3 is TGTGCCAGCAGTTACGCGCCGGGACTATTCCGTCTATCCTCCTACGAGCAGTACTTC.

As to this clone: Other DNA variants within this sample encode the same CDR3. This sequence joins TRBV6-5 and TRBJ2-3; D is ambiguous. The germline gives CDR1 MNHEY, CDR2 SVGAGI. The CDR3 runs to 11 residues. V shed 5 bases and J shed 5 bases, with 5 bases lying between them. The CDR3 DNA is TGTGCCAGCAGTACCAGAGATACGCAGTATTTT. As protein: CASSTRDTQYF.

The rearrangement links TRBV19 to TRBJ1-5, with 10 bases fitting TRBD1. The CDR3 is 13 residues long. Germline V gives CDR1 LNHDA, CDR2 SQIVND (reference sequence). Trimming cost V 6 bases and J 10 bases; bases outside gene matches: 6. The DNA of the CDR3 is TGTGCCAGTAGGGACAGGGGGAGAAGCCCCCAGCATTTT. Translating it yields CASRDRGRSPQHF.

V usage is TRBV2 and J usage is TRBJ2-1; tentative D call: TRBD2 (5 bases). The CDR3 is 15 amino acids. Germline V gene data show CDR1 as SNHLY and CDR2 as FYNNEI. The V end was cut by 5 bases, the J end by 4 bases, with 15 bases between. For the CDR3, the DNA is TGTGCCAGCAGTAGAAACGGACGGGAATACAATGAGCAGTTCTTC. It is translated as CASSRNGREYNEQFF.

The CDR3 DNA reads as TGTGCCAGCTCCGCTTCCGGGAACAGGGCAGGCACTGAAGCTTTCTTT. The encoded protein is CASSASGNRAGTEAFF. V and J are TRBV18 and TRBJ1-1, with D perhaps matching TRBD1 (6 bases). From germline, CDR1 is KGHSH and CDR2 LQKENI. The CDR3 spans 16 residues. Trimming pared 6 bases from V and 4 bases from J, leaving 21 bases between.

The table lists this clone with a few counts. V usage is TRBV13 and J usage is TRBJ2-4, with D possibly TRBD2 on 5 matching bases. The germline CDR1 and CDR2 sequences are PRHDT and FYEKMQ (reference sequence). V lost 3 bases to trimming and J lost 4 bases, with 13 bases between them. This CDR3 is built from 15 residues. The CDR3 DNA is TGTGCCAGCAGCTTTAGGGCGGGCCTTAAAAACATTCAGTACTTC. This translates into CASSFRAGLKNIQYF.

The chain combines TRBV10-1 with TRBJ2-1; weak D call: TRBD2 (7 bases). Germline CDR1 is WNHNN and CDR2 is SYGVQD (reference sequence). The CDR3 has 16 amino acids. The V end was cut by 10 bases, the J end by 8 bases, with 27 bases between. CDR3 coding DNA: TGCGCCAAGATCATAGGGGGAGGGCTCCGAGAAGATGAGCAGTTCTTC. Encoded protein: CAKIIGGGLREDEQFF.

V is TRBV24-1 and J is TRBJ2-3, with 12 bases lining up with TRBD1. Germline V gene data show CDR1 as KGHDR and CDR2 as SFDVKD. With V trimmed by 4 bases and J by 11 bases, 9 bases remained unmatched. The CDR3 covers 15 residues. The CDR3 sequence is CATSESGTGGAGQYF. Written as DNA, the CDR3 is TGTGCCACCAGTGAGTCCGGGACAGGGGGCGCAGGGCAGTATTTT.

This clone was seen repeatedly, ten times or more. The rearrangement joins TRBV7-2 to TRBJ2-1, with D maybe TRBD1 (5 bases). CDR3 length: 15 amino acids. V dropped 3 bases and J dropped 12 bases, with 21 bases sitting between them. The germline V gene encodes CDR1 SGHTA and CDR2 FQGNSA. The CDR3 sequence: CASSFLMQGLTAQFF. CDR3 DNA sequence: TGTGCCAGCAGCTTTCTTATGCAGGGATTAACTGCGCAGTTCTTC.

The chain carries TRBV5-1 and TRBJ2-1; TRBD2 is a possible D gene (6 bases). The V end lost 0 bases, the J end lost 8 bases, and 15 bases lay between the germline ends. Germline V gene data show CDR1 as SGHRS and CDR2 as YFSETQ. CDR3 length: 15 residues. The CDR3, as DNA: TGCGCCAGCAGCTTGGGGAGTAGCGGCGGCGATGAGCAGTTCTTC. Its protein product is CASSLGSSGGDEQFF.

This clone is a singleton in its sample. The chain employs TRBV9 and TRBJ1-3; tentatively, D is TRBD1 (6 bases). V was shortened by 3 bases and J by 2 bases, with 9 bases between the two germline ends. This CDR3 has 14 amino acids. The germline gives CDR1 SGDLS, CDR2 YYNGEE. This chain's CDR3 is CASSDTGPGNTIYF. The DNA of the CDR3 is TGTGCCAGCAGCGACACAGGGCCTGGAAACACCATATATTTT. Drawing the rest from reference TRBV9 and TRBJ1-3, the complete variable domain is DSGVTQTPKHLITATGQRVTLRCSPRSGDLSVYWYQQSLDQGLQFLIQYYNGEERAKGNILERFSAQQFPDLHSELNLSSLELGDSALYFCASSDTGPGNTIYFGEGSWLTVV.

The chain recombines TRBV6-5 with TRBJ1-5, with unresolved D. Germline V gene sequence: CDR1 MNHEY, CDR2 SVGAGI. The CDR3 is made up of 13 amino acids. V gave up 7 bases and J gave up 4 bases, with 11 bases separating them. CDR3 loop: CASTLGPNQPQHF. The CDR3 coding sequence is TGTGCCAGCACCCTAGGCCCAAATCAGCCCCAGCATTTT.

V and J are TRBV28 and TRBJ1-5; D ambiguous. The CDR3 covers 16 residues. Germline CDR1 MDHEN, CDR2 SYDVKM. The V gene lost 6 bases and the J gene lost 4 bases, with 19 bases spanning the gap. CDR3 DNA sequence: TGTGCCAGCAGCCCAGAGGCCCGTATGATGAATCAGCCCCAGCATTTT. Protein: CASSPEARMMNQPQHF.

This chain uses TRBV7-2 with TRBJ1-1; D call uncertain. Trimming removed 4 bases from V and 1 base from J, with 4 bases in between. The CDR3 is made up of 12 amino acids. Germline V gives CDR1 SGHTA, CDR2 FQGNSA. The chain's CDR3 is CASSSQNTEAFF. CDR3 bases: TGTGCCAGCAGCTCCCAGAACACTGAAGCTTTCTTT.

The chain combines TRBV7-2 with TRBJ2-5; 9 bases match TRBD1. Germline V gives CDR1 SGHTA, CDR2 FQGNSA. With V trimmed by 8 bases and J by 4 bases, 11 bases remained unmatched. This CDR3 has 15 amino acids. CDR3 DNA: TGTGCCAGCGGCCGCGGGACAGGGCAGGTAGAGACCCAGTACTTC. Amino acid sequence: CASGRGTGQVETQYF.

This clone appeared a few times. The J gene is TRBJ2-1, the V gene TRBV2; TRBD1 matches at 8 bases. V lost 7 bases to trimming and J lost 9 bases; unmatched junction nucleotides: 11. The CDR3 runs to 14 residues. In germline, CDR1 is SNHLY, CDR2 FYNNEI. CDR3 sequence reads: CASTERQGRTEQFF. CDR3 DNA: TGTGCCAGCACCGAGCGACAGGGGCGGACTGAGCAGTTCTTC.